This is a list of T cell receptor beta chains from one sample in a study of T cell responses to AZD1222 COVID-19 vaccine. Method: immunoSEQ multiplex PCR; TCRdb's copy keeps in-frame clones and lacks some. The data show approximately 140,000 clones, about 89% seen once. Here the sequenced sample was peripheral blood, taken 28 days after the second dose of the MenACWY control vaccine. Receptors originate from an adult who received the MenACWY meningococcal vaccine as a control. The conserved cysteine and the conserved F or W are not part of the CDR3 here. Expanded clones are given a class, and other clones once, few, many or no size at all.

abundance | v_gene | CDR3aa
NA | TRBV9 | ASSVEGRPVETQY
NA | TRBV28 | ASSSPGQGDSGNTIY
NA | TRBV6-2/TRBV6-3 | ASNPIQGFGNQPQH
NA | TRBV7-2 | ASSLGRYTQY
NA | TRBV13 | ASSLENREETQY
NA | TRBV3-1/TRBV3-2 | ASSQEGVSNQPQH
once | TRBV12-3/TRBV12-4 | ASSLGEQF
NA | TRBV12-3/TRBV12-4 | ASRGEKLF
NA | TRBV14 | ASSQGQGANSPLH
NA | TRBV6-2/TRBV6-3 | ASSYSTRDSGNTIY
NA | TRBV7-9 | ASSPGRGRINEQF
once | TRBV5-1 | ASSRPAVTDTQY
NA | TRBV19 | ASSPGREFSYEQY
NA | TRBV27 | ASSRPAANTGELF
NA | TRBV12-3/TRBV12-4 | ASSFLADSPLH
NA | TRBV5-1 | ASSLLTGGPKDTQY
NA | TRBV6-5 | ASKGVRGVDTEAF
NA | TRBV20-1 | SASWQVDEKLF
once | TRBV5-6 | ASSPRDRASGNTIY
NA | TRBV3-1/TRBV3-2 | ASSLRTGDNSPLH
NA | TRBV28 | ASRKGGGSYNEQF
NA | TRBV6-5 | ASTPDRSTEAF
NA | TRBV7-8 | ASSLGTGRGNTIY
NA | TRBV7-2 | ASSLGTGGFMNTEAF
few | TRBV7-8 | ASSLRQGVGELF
few | TRBV6-5 | ASSYSGGSRQF
NA | TRBV29-1 | SVGQGALKHEQY
NA | TRBV19 | ASSRQGQGYT
once | TRBV7-2 | ASSLGQSLSSYNSPLH
once | TRBV19 | ASSISGNSYEQY
NA | TRBV5-1 | ASSLSTGTGELF
NA | TRBV21-1 | ASSKGQGPGEPQH
NA | TRBV30 | ARNGQGDEKLF
NA | TRBV18 | ASSHPGHNLMNTEAF
NA | TRBV5-6 | ASSAGRGRDYSGANVLT
NA | TRBV4-3 | ASSQAVGNYGYT
NA | TRBV10-1 | ASSGVKEYTEAF
NA | TRBV19 | ASSITRGGGRYEQY
NA | TRBV11-2 | ASSFDRGAGVTGELF
NA | TRBV7-6 | ASSLWTGDNEQF
NA | TRBV28 | ATQGAESPLH
once | TRBV27 | ASSSGVHSPLH
NA | TRBV2 | ASIVRQTIYNSPLH
NA | TRBV28 | ASRVDTDTQY
NA | TRBV19 | ASSAGAVAKNIQY
NA | TRBV7-2 | ASSSDRPANYGYT
once | TRBV7-8 | ASSLTIRATNEKLF
NA | TRBV5-4 | ASSLDRVPYGYT
once | TRBV12-3/TRBV12-4 | ASTKPPGNTIY
NA | TRBV19 | ASSMPTGGLNTEAF
NA | TRBV6-5 | ASSYSLQVDSYGYT
NA | TRBV24-1 | ATSGNADEQF
NA | TRBV2 | ASSEGQDRGKAGELF